These 19 T cell receptor beta chains originate from one sample sequenced in a study of cytomegalovirus exposure and HLA in healthy donors. This PCR relied on a set of 60 Vbeta primers and 13 Jbeta primers. Produced via immunoSEQ multiplex PCR; TCRdb's table is partial and in-frame only. The sample holds approximately 150,000 clones, around 76% seen once. Material for sequencing was PBMCs. The receptor source for this set is a man aged 60-69 years in good health and CMV-seronegative.

V and J are TRBV27 and TRBJ2-1; 8 bases are a match to TRBD2. The CDR3 has 15 residues. Germline CDR1 reads MNHEY; CDR2 reads SMNVEV (reference sequence). The J segment lost 4 bases and the V segment lost 5 bases, leaving 7 bases of the junction unmatched. The CDR3 sequence is CASSLATSEYNEQFF. The CDR3, as DNA: TGTGCCAGCAGTCTCGCGACTAGCGAATACAATGAGCAGTTCTTC.

V is TRBV27 and J is TRBJ1-5; no clear D gene. The CDR3 is 13 residues long. The germline V gene encodes CDR1 MNHEY and CDR2 SMNVEV (reference sequence). With 0 bases removed from V and 5 bases from J, the gap between germline ends came to 5 bases. CDR3 nucleotides: TGTGCCAGCAGTTTATCCCGTTATCAGCCCCAGCATTTT. Translated: CASSLSRYQPQHF.

The genes are TRBV7-2 and TRBJ2-7; 11 nucleotides match TRBD2. Looked up from germline, CDR1 is SGHTA and CDR2 is FQGNSA. With 2 bases clipped from V and 3 bases from J, the junction kept 15 bases outside the gene matches. CDR3 length: 19 amino acids. Here the CDR3 DNA reads TGTGCCAGCAGCTTACAAGGGACTAGCGGACGAGGAGCTGTCTACGAGCAGTACTTC. It is translated as CASSLQGTSGRGAVYEQYF.

The chain carries TRBV5-8 and TRBJ2-7; D is unresolved. The V end was cut by 2 bases, the J end by 2 bases, with 20 bases between. In germline, CDR1 is SGHTS, CDR2 YDEGEE. This CDR3 comprises 17 residues. CDR3 region: CASSFGLIPGRPYEQYF. In DNA, the CDR3 is TGTGCCAGCAGCTTTGGTCTGATCCCGGGTCGTCCCTACGAGCAGTACTTC.

This chain links TRBV9 with TRBJ2-5, with D perhaps TRBD2 (6 bases). V was clipped by 3 bases and J by 4 bases, with 13 bases between them. The CDR3 loop spans 14 amino acids. CDR1 SGDLS and CDR2 YYNGEE come from the germline V gene. The CDR3 sequence is CASSEGGSPETQYF. The CDR3 coding sequence is TGTGCCAGCAGCGAGGGAGGATCACCAGAGACCCAGTACTTC.

This clone has at least ten counts. The V call is TRBV2, the J call TRBJ2-7; D is possibly TRBD2 (6 bases). The CDR3 contains 13 residues. From germline, CDR1 is SNHLY and CDR2 FYNNEI. V dropped 7 bases and J dropped 4 bases, with 14 bases sitting between them. The CDR3 reads CASTPEEGYEQYF. DNA of the CDR3: TGTGCCAGCACCCCAGAGGAGGGGTACGAGCAGTACTTC.

As DNA, the CDR3 is TGCGCCAGCAGTGAGTCAATTGAGACAGACACTGCAACTAATGAAAAACTGTTTTTT. Protein product: CASSESIETDTATNEKLFF. V gene TRBV10-2 combines with J gene TRBJ1-4; a possible D gene is TRBD1 (5 bases). Germline V gene sequence: CDR1 WSHSY, CDR2 SAAADI. This CDR3 spans 19 amino acids. Trimming stripped 0 bases from V and 0 bases from J, with 17 bases between.

CDR3 nucleotide sequence: TGTGCCAGCAGCTTAAAACAGGGATTAGAGACCCAGTACTTC. Translated: CASSLKQGLETQYF. This sequence joins TRBV11-2 and TRBJ2-5, with a possible D match to TRBD1 (6 bases). The germline V and J ends were trimmed by 2 bases and 4 bases, with 11 bases remaining between them. The germline gives CDR1 SGHAT, CDR2 FQNNGV. This CDR3 has 14 residues. The full variable domain, its missing parts supplied by reference TRBV11-2 and TRBJ2-5, is EAGVAQSPRYKIIEKRQSVAFWCNPISGHATLYWYQQILGQGPKLLIQFQNNGVVDDSQLPKDRFSAERLKGVDSTLKIQPAKLEDSAVYLCASSLKQGLETQYFGPGTRLLVL.

This clone was found a few times. The V gene is TRBV29-1, the J gene TRBJ2-3, with 7 bases matching TRBD1. Per germline, CDR1 SQVTM and CDR2 ANQGSEA. This CDR3 has 13 residues. The V gene end was trimmed by 6 bases and the J gene end by 2 bases; junction bases not matched to a gene: 5. The CDR3 DNA reads TGCAGCGTGAGGGGACAGAACACAGATACGCAGTATTTT. Protein product: CSVRGQNTDTQYF.

This clone was detected once. This chain connects TRBV19 to TRBJ1-3; D is perhaps TRBD1 (6 bases). This CDR3 has 15 amino acids. Trimming removed 6 bases at V and 0 bases at J, with 12 bases between. Germline CDR1 LNHDA, CDR2 SQIVND (reference sequence). The CDR3 sequence: CASRKDSRSGNTIYF. The CDR3 DNA sequence: TGTGCCAGTAGGAAGGACAGCCGCTCTGGAAACACCATATATTTT. Variable domain in full (rest from reference TRBV19 and TRBJ1-3): DGGITQSPKYLFRKEGQNVTLSCEQNLNHDAMYWYRQDPGQGLRLIYYSQIVNDFQKGDIAEGYSVSREKKESFPLTVTSAQKNPTAFYLCASRKDSRSGNTIYFGEGSWLTVV.

This chain connects TRBV12-5 to TRBJ1-2; D ambiguous. The CDR3 spans 11 residues. Per the germline V gene, CDR1 is LGHNT and CDR2 is FRNRAP. The V and J ends lost 6 bases and 5 bases respectively, with 7 bases between them. The CDR3 region is CASGLSYGYTF. In nucleotides, the CDR3 is TGTGCTAGTGGCCTCTCTTATGGCTACACCTTC. The full variable domain, rest sourced from reference TRBV12-5 and TRBJ1-2, is DARVTQTPRHKVTEMGQEVTMRCQPILGHNTVFWYRQTMMQGLELLAYFRNRAPLDDSGMPKDRFSAEMPDATLATLKIQPSEPRDSAVYFCASGLSYGYTFGSGTRLTVV.

The V and J genes are TRBV6-1 and TRBJ1-1; D is ambiguous. Germline assignment: CDR1 MNHNS and CDR2 SASEGT. The CDR3 length is 15 residues. Deletions cut 4 bases from V and 0 bases from J, with 12 bases between. The CDR3 protein is CASSAAVALNTEAFF. DNA for the CDR3: TGTGCCAGCAGTGCCGCGGTAGCCTTGAACACTGAAGCTTTCTTT.

The chain carries TRBV7-2 and TRBJ2-4, with 8 bases identical to TRBD2. This CDR3 contains 16 residues. CDR1 and CDR2 (germline): SGHTA, FQGNSA. Losses at the gene ends were 5 bases for V and 6 bases for J; bases not matched to a gene: 12. The CDR3 reads CASSHVAGGRGNIQYF. The DNA for the CDR3 is TGTGCCAGCAGCCACGTGGCGGGGGGAAGAGGAAACATTCAGTACTTC.

With respect to this clone: One junction end disagrees with the germline gene, perhaps due to a read error. The V call is TRBV7-9, the J call TRBJ1-1, with D possibly TRBD1 on 5 matching bases. The CDR3 extends over 15 amino acids. Germline CDR1 and CDR2: SEHNR and FQNEAQ (reference sequence). The CDR3 is CSSSLGLGAHTEAFF. The CDR3 nucleotides are TGTTCCAGCAGCTTAGGTCTAGGGGCGCATACTGAAGCTTTCTTT.

The V call is TRBV9, the J call TRBJ1-2; 9 bases map to TRBD1. Germline values: CDR1 SGDLS, CDR2 YYNGEE. The CDR3 has 15 residues. V shed 3 bases, J shed 4 bases, and the junction held 7 bases outside the gene matches. CDR3 amino acids: CASSGTPTGGYGYTF. In nucleotides, the CDR3 is TGTGCCAGCAGCGGAACCCCGACAGGGGGCTATGGCTACACCTTC.

The gene calls are TRBV7-9 and TRBJ2-2; perhaps TRBD1 as D (5 bases). Germline lookup yields CDR1 SEHNR and CDR2 FQNEAQ (reference sequence). Deletions cut 1 base from V and 3 bases from J, with 6 bases between. The CDR3 runs 14 residues. The CDR3 is CASSLGRDTGELFF. The CDR3 coding sequence is TGTGCCAGCAGCTTAGGCAGGGACACCGGGGAGCTGTTTTTT.

The genes are TRBV28 and TRBJ1-2, with 7 bases identical to TRBD1. The ends lost 5 bases at V and 5 bases at J; junction bases unmatched: 14. The CDR3 totals 16 residues. Germline CDR1 and CDR2: MDHEN and SYDVKM. The CDR3 loop is CASSGRTGEMWYGYTF. The DNA of the CDR3 is TGTGCCAGCAGTGGACGAACAGGGGAAATGTGGTATGGCTACACCTTC.

The chain links TRBV28 to TRBJ1-3; tentative D call: TRBD1 (6 bases). V was trimmed by 4 bases and J by 8 bases, leaving 15 bases between them. Germline CDR1 reads MDHEN; CDR2 reads SYDVKM. CDR3 length equals 14 residues. As DNA, the CDR3 is TGTGCCAGCAGTTCTCAGGGGCAAATAGACACCATATATTTT. This gives the protein CASSSQGQIDTIYF.

This clone occurred a few times. The J gene is TRBJ2-5, the V gene TRBV5-1, with 8 bases lining up with TRBD1. Judging by the DNA end, TRBJ2-7 fits better; the J call may be wrong. The germline CDR1 and CDR2 sequences are SGHRS and YFSETQ. The CDR3 is 14 amino acids. For the CDR3, the DNA is TGCGCCAGCAGCTTGACAGGGGGGACCTACGAGCAGTACTTC. It codes for CASSLTGGTYEQYF.